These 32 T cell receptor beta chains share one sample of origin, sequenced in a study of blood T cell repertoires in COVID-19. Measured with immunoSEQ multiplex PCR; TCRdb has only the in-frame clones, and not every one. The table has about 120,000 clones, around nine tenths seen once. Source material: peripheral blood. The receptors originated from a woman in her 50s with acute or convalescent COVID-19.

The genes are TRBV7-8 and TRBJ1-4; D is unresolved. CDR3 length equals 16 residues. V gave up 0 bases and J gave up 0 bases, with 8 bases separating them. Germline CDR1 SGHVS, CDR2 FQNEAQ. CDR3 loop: CASSLALSATNEKLFF. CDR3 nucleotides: TGTGCCAGCAGCTTAGCGCTGTCAGCAACTAATGAAAAACTGTTTTTT.

The CDR3 sequence is CASSPAGSSYNEQFF. DNA of the CDR3: TGCGCCAGCAGCCCCGCAGGGTCCTCCTACAATGAGCAGTTCTTC. The chain is built from TRBV5-1 and TRBJ2-1; TRBD1 is a possible D gene (5 bases). V was cut by 4 bases and J by 0 bases, with 11 bases left in between. Per germline, CDR1 SGHRS and CDR2 YFSETQ. The CDR3 runs 15 residues.

CDR3 loop: CAISDPLGQYTDTQYF. As DNA, the CDR3 is TGTGCCATCAGTGACCCCCTGGGGCAGTACACAGATACGCAGTATTTT. The chain links TRBV10-3 to TRBJ2-3; D might be TRBD1 (5 bases). Germline V CDR1 and CDR2: ENHRY, SYGVKD. Between the trimmed V and J ends, which lost 3 bases and 2 bases, there was a span of 15 bases. The CDR3 spans 16 residues.

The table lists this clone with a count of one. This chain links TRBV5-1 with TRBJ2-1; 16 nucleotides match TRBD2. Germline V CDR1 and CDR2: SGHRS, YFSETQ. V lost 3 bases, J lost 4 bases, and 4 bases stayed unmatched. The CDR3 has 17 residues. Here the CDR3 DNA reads TGCGCCAGCAGCTCGGGACTAGCGGGAGGGACTTACAATGAGCAGTTCTTC. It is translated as CASSSGLAGGTYNEQFF.

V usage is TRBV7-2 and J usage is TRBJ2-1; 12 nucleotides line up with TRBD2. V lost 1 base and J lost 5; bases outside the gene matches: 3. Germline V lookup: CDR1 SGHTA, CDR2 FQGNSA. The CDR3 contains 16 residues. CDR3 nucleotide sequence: TGTGCCAGCAGCTTAGTAGGACTAGCGGGGAACAATGAGCAGTTCTTC. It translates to CASSLVGLAGNNEQFF.

As DNA, the CDR3 is TGTGCCAGCAGTGCCCTCGGTCAGCCCCAGCATTTT. Amino acid sequence: CASSALGQPQHF. V and J are TRBV25-1 and TRBJ1-5, with D hard to call. The germline CDR1 and CDR2 sequences are MGHDK and SYGVNS. The CDR3 runs 12 residues. With 4 bases removed from V and 6 bases from J, the gap between germline ends came to 7 bases.

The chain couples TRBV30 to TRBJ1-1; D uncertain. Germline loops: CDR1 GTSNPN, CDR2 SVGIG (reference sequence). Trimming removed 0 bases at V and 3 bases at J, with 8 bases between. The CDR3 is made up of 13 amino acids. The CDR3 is CAWSVQSHTEAFF. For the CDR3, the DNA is TGTGCCTGGAGTGTACAGTCCCACACTGAAGCTTTCTTT.

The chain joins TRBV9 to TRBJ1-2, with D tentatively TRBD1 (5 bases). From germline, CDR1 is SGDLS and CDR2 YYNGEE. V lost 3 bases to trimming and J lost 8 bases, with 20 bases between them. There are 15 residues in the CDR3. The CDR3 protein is CASSEHGAPGGGYTF. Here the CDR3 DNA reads TGTGCCAGCAGCGAGCATGGGGCACCCGGGGGAGGCTACACCTTC.

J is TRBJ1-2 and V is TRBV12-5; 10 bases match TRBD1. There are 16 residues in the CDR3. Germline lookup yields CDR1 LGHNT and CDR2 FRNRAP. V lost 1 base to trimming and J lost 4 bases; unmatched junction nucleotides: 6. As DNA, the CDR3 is TGTGCTAGTGGTTTGGGACAGGGGGCGCGTATCTATGGCTACACCTTC. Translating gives CASGLGQGARIYGYTF.

CDR3 DNA: TGTGCCACCAGTGGGACAGGGGGTCCAGATACGCAGTATTTT. Amino acids: CATSGTGGPDTQYF. This chain joins TRBV24-1 and TRBJ2-3; TRBD1 matches 10 bases. CDR3 length: 14 residues. J lost 4 bases, V lost 5 bases, and 2 bases had no gene match. Germline CDR1 KGHDR, CDR2 SFDVKD.

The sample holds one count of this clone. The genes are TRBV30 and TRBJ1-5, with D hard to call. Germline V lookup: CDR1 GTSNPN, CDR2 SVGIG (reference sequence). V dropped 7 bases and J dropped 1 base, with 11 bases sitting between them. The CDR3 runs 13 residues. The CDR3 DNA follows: TGTGCCTACTCAATCGGGAGCAATCAGCCCCAGCATTTT. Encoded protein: CAYSIGSNQPQHF.

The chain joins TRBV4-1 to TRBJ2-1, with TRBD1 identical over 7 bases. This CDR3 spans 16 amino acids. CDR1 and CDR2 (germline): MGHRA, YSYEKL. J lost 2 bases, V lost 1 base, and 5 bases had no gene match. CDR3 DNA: TGCGCCAGCAGCCAAGCCTGGCAGGGGGCCTACAATGAGCAGTTCTTC. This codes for CASSQAWQGAYNEQFF.

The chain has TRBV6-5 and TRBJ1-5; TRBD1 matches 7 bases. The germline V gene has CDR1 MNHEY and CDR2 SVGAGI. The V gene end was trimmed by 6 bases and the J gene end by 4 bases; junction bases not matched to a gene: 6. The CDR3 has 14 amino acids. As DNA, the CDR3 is TGTGCCAGCAGGGACAGGTCCTCAAATCAGCCCCAGCATTTT. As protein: CASRDRSSNQPQHF.

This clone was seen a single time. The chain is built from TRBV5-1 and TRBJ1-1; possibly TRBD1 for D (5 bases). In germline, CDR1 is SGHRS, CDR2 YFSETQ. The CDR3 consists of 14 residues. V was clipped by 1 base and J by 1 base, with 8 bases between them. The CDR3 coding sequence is TGCGCCAGCAGCTTGAATCAGGGGAACACTGAAGCTTTCTTT. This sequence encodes CASSLNQGNTEAFF.

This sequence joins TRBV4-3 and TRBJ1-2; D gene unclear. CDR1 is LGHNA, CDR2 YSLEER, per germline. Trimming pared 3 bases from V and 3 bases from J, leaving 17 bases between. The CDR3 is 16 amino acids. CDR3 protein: CASSHATDFRYYGYTF. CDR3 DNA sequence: TGCGCCAGCAGCCATGCGACGGACTTTCGCTACTATGGCTACACCTTC.

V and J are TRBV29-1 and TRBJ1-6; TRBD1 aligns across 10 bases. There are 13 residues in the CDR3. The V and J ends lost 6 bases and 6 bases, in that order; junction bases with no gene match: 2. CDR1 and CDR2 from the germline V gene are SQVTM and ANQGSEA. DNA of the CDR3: TGCAGCGTGAGGGACAGGGGTAATTCACCCCTCCACTTT. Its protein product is CSVRDRGNSPLHF.

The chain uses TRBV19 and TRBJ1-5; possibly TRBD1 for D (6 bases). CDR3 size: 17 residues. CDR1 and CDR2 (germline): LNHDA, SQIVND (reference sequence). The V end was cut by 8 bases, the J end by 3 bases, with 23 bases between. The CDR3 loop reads CASDGTGFYRPNQPQHF. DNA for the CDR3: TGTGCCAGTGACGGTACAGGGTTTTACCGGCCCAATCAGCCCCAGCATTTT.

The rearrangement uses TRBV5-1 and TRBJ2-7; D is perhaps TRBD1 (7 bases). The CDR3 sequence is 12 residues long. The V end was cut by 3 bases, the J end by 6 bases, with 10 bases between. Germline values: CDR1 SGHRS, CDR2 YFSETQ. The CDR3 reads CASSYQGGEQYF. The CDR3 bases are TGCGCCAGCAGCTACCAGGGGGGCGAGCAGTACTTC.

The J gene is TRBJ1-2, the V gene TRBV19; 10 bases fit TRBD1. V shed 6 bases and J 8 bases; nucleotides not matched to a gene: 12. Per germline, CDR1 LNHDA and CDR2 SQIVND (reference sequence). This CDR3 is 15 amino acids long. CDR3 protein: CASRPDRGRNPGYTF. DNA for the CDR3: TGTGCCAGTAGGCCTGACAGGGGGCGCAACCCCGGCTACACCTTC.

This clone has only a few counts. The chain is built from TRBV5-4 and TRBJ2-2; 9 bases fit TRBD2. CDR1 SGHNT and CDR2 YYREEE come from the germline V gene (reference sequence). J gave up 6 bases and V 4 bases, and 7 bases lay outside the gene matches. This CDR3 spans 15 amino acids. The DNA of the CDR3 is TGTGCCAGCAGCCGGCCGGGACTAGCCTCCGGGGAGCTGTTTTTT. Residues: CASSRPGLASGELFF.

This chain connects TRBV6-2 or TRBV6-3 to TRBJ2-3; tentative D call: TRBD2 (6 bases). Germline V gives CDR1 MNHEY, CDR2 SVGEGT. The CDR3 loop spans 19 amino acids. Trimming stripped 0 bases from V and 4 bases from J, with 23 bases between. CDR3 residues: CASSYSLRIVGGTADTQYF. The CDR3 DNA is TGTGCCAGCAGTTACTCGTTGAGGATAGTGGGAGGAACAGCAGATACGCAGTATTTT.

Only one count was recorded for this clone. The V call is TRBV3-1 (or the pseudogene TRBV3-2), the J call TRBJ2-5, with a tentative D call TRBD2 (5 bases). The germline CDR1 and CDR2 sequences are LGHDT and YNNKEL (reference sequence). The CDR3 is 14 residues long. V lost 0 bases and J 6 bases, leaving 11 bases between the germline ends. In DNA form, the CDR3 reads TGTGCCAGCAGCCAAGATCCTAGCAGGAAGACCCAGTACTTC. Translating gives CASSQDPSRKTQYF.

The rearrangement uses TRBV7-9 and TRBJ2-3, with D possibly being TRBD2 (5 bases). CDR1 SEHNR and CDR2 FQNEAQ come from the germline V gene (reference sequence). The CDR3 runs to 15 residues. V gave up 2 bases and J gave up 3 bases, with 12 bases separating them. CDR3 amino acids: CASSLMSGGTDTQYF. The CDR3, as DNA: TGTGCCAGCAGCTTAATGTCGGGCGGGACAGATACGCAGTATTTT.

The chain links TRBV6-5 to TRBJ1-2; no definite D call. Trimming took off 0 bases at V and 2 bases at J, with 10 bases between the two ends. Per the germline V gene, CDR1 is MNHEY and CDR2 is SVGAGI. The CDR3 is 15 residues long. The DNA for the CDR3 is TGTGCCAGCAGTTACTCGAACACGGGGAACTATGGCTACACCTTC. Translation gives CASSYSNTGNYGYTF.

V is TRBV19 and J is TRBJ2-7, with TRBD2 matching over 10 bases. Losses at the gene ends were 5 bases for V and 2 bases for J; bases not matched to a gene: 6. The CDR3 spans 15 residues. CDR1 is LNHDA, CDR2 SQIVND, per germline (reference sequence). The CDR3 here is CASSPRTSGAYEQYF. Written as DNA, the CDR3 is TGTGCCAGTAGTCCGAGGACTAGCGGTGCCTACGAGCAGTACTTC.

The CDR3 here is CASTPTGAVIQYF. CDR3 bases: TGTGCCAGCACCCCGACAGGGGCAGTCATTCAGTACTTC. The rearrangement links TRBV7-9 to TRBJ2-4; 8 bases fit TRBD1. The germline gives CDR1 SEHNR, CDR2 FQNEAQ (reference sequence). The CDR3 loop spans 13 amino acids. With 7 bases clipped from V and 9 bases from J, the junction kept 8 bases outside the gene matches. Full variable domain (remainder filled in from reference TRBV7-9 and TRBJ2-4): DTGVSQNPRHKITKRGQNVTFRCDPISEHNRLYWYRQTLGQGPEFLTYFQNEAQLEKSRLLSDRFSAERPKGSFSTLEIQRTEQGDSAMYLCASTPTGAVIQYFGAGTRLSVL.

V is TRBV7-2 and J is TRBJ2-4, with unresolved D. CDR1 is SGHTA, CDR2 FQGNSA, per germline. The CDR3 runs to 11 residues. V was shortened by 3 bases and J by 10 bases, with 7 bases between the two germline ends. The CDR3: CASSFRGIQYF. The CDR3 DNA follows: TGTGCCAGCAGCTTCCGCGGTATTCAGTACTTC.

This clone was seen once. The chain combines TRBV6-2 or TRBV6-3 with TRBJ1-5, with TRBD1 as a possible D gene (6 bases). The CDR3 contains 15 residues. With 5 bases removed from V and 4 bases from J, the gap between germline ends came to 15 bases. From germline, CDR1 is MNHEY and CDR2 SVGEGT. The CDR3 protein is CASSRLATGNQPQHF. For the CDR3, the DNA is TGTGCCAGCAGTAGATTGGCCACAGGGAATCAGCCCCAGCATTTT.

CDR3 protein: CASSFSVSGANVLTF. Here the CDR3 DNA reads TGCGCCAGCAGCTTTTCGGTCTCCGGGGCCAACGTCCTGACTTTC. The V and J genes are TRBV5-1 and TRBJ2-6, with D uncertain. This CDR3 spans 15 amino acids. Trimming left V 2 bases short and J 4 bases short, with 10 bases between. Germline loops: CDR1 SGHRS, CDR2 YFSETQ.

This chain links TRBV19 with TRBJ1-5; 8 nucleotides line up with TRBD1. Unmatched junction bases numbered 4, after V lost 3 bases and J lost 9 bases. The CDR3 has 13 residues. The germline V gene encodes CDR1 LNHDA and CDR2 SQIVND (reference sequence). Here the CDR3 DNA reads TGTGCCAGTAGTATTGACAGGGGTGCGCCCCAGCATTTT. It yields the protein CASSIDRGAPQHF. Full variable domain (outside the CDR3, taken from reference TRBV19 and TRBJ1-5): DGGITQSPKYLFRKEGQNVTLSCEQNLNHDAMYWYRQDPGQGLRLIYYSQIVNDFQKGDIAEGYSVSREKKESFPLTVTSAQKNPTAFYLCASSIDRGAPQHFGDGTRLSIL.

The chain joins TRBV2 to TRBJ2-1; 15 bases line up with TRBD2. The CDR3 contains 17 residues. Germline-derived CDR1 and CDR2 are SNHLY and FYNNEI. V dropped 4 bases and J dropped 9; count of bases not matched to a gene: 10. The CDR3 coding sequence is TGTGCCAGCAGTGGCTTCGGACTAGCGGGGGGGCCTGGTGAGCAGTTCTTC. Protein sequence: CASSGFGLAGGPGEQFF.

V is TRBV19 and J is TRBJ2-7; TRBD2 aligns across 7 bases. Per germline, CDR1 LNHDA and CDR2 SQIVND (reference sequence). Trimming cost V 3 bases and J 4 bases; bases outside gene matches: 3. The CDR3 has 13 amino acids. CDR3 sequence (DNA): TGTGCCAGTAGTATTAGGGAGGGGTACGAGCAGTACTTC. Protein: CASSIREGYEQYF.